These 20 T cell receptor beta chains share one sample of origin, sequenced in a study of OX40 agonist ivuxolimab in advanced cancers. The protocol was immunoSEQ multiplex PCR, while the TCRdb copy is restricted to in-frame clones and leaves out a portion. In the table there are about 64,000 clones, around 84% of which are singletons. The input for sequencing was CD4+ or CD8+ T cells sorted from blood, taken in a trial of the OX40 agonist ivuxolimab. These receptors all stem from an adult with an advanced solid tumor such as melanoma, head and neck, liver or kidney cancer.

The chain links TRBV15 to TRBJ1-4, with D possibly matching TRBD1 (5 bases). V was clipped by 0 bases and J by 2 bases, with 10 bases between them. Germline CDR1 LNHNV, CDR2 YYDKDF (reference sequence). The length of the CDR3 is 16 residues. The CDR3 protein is CATSRDGYRTNEKLFF. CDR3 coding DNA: TGTGCCACCAGCAGAGATGGGTACAGGACTAATGAAAAACTGTTTTTT.

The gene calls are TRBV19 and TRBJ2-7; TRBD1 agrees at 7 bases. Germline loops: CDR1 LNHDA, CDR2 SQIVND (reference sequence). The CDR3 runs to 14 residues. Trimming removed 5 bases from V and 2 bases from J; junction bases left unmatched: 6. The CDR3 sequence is CASSQPGQTYEQYF. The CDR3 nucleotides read TGTGCCAGTAGTCAACCGGGACAGACCTACGAGCAGTACTTC.

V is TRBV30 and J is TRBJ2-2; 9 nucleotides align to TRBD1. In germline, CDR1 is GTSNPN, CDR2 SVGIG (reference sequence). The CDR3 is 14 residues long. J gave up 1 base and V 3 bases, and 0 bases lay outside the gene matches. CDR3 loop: CAWRTGGNTGELFF. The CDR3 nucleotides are TGTGCCTGGAGGACAGGGGGGAACACCGGGGAGCTGTTTTTT.

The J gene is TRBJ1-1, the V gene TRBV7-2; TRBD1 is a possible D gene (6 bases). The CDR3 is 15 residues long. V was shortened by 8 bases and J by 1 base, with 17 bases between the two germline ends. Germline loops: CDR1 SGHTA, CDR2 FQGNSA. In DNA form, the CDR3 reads TGTGCCAGCGGGCCTCGGGGGGCACAGAACACTGAAGCTTTCTTT. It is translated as CASGPRGAQNTEAFF.

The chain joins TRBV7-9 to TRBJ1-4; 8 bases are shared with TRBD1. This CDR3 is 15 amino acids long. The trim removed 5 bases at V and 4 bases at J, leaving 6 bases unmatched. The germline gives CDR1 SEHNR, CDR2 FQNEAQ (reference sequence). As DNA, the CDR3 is TGTGCCAGCAGCCGATTGGACAGGGTTAATGAAAAACTGTTTTTT. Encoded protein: CASSRLDRVNEKLFF.

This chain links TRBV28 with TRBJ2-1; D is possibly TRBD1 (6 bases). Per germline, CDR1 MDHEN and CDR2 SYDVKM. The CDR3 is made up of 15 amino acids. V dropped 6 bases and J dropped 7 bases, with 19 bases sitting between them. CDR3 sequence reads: CASRYGLLRGNEQFF. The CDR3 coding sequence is TGTGCCAGCAGGTATGGCCTCTTAAGGGGGAATGAGCAGTTCTTC.

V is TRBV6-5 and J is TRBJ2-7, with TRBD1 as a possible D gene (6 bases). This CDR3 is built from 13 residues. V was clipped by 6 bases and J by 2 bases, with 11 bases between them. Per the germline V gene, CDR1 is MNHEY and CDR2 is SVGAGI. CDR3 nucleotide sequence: TGTGCCAGCAGCCGGACAGTAACCTACGAGCAGTACTTC. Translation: CASSRTVTYEQYF.

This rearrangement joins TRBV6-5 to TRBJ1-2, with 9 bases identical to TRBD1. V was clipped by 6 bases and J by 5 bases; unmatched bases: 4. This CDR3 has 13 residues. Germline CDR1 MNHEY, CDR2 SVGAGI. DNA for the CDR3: TGTGCCAGCAGGAGTGGGACAGGGTATGGCTACACCTTC. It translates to CASRSGTGYGYTF.

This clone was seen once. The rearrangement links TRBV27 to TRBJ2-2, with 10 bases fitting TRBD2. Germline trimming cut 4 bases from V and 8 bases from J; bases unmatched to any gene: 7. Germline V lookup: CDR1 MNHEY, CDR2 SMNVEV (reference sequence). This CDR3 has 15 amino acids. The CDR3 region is CASSSSGSKWGELFF. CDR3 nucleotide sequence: TGTGCCAGCAGTTCTAGCGGGAGTAAATGGGGGGAGCTGTTTTTT.

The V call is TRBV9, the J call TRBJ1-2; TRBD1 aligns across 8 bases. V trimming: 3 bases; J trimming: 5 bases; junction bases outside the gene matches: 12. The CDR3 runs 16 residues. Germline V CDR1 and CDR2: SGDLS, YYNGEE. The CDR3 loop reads CASSATVQTGAYGYTF. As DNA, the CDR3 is TGTGCCAGCAGCGCAACCGTACAGACAGGGGCTTATGGCTACACCTTC.

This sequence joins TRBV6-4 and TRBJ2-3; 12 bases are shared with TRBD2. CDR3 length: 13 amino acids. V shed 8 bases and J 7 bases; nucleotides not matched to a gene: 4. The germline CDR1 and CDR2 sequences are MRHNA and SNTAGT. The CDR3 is CASSTSGGNTQYF. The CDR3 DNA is TGTGCCAGCTCGACTAGCGGGGGAAATACGCAGTATTTT.

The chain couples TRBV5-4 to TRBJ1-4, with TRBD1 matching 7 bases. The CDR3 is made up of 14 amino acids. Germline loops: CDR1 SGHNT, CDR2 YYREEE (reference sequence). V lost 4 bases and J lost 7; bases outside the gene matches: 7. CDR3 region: CASSPTGFGEKLFF. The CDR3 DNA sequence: TGTGCCAGCAGCCCGACAGGGTTTGGTGAAAAACTGTTTTTT.

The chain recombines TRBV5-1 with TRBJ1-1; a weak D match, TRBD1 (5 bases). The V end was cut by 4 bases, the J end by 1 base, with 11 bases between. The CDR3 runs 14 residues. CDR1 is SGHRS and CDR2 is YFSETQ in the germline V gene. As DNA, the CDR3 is TGCGCCAGCAGCCCTTTTCAGGGGAACACTGAAGCTTTCTTT. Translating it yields CASSPFQGNTEAFF.

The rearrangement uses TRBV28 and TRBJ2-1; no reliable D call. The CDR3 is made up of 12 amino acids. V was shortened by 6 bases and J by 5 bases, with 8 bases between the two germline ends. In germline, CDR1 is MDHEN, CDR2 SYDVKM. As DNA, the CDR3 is TGTGCCAGCAGCTGGGCCCACAATGAGCAGTTCTTC. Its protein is CASSWAHNEQFF.

CDR3: CASSSIGFGAQHF. CDR3 sequence (DNA): TGTGCCAGCAGCTCCATTGGGTTTGGGGCCCAGCATTTT. This sequence joins TRBV7-9 and TRBJ1-5; D not resolved. V was trimmed by 4 bases and J by 11 bases, leaving 15 bases between them. Germline-derived CDR1 and CDR2 are SEHNR and FQNEAQ (reference sequence). The CDR3 runs to 13 residues.

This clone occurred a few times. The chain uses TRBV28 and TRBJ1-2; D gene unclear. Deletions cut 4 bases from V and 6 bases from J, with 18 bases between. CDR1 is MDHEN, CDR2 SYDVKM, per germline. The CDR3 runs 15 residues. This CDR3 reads CASSSRRRVVDGYTF. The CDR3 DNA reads TGTGCCAGCAGTTCCCGCCGGAGGGTGGTGGATGGCTACACCTTC.

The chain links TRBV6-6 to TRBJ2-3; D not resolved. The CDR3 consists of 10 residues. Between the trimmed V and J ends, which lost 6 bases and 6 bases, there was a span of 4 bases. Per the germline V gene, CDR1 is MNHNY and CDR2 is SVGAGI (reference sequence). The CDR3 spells CASRLDTQYF. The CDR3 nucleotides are TGTGCCAGCAGGCTGGATACGCAGTATTTT.

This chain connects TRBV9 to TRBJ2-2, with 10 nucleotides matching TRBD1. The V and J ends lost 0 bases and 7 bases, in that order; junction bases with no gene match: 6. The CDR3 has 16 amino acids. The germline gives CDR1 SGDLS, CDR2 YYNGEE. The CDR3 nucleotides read TGTGCCAGCAGCGTAGAGACAGGGGGCAATTTCGGGGAGCTGTTTTTT. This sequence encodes CASSVETGGNFGELFF.

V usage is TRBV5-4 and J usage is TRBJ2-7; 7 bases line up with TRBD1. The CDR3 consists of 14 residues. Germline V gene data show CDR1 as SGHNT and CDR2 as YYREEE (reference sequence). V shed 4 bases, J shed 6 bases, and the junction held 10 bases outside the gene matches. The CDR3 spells CASSLPTGVGEQYF. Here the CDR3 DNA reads TGTGCCAGCAGCCTACCAACAGGGGTGGGCGAGCAGTACTTC.

The CDR3 DNA sequence: TGTGCCAGCAGTTTAATGGCCTCGGAGGGAAAACTGTTTTTT. Translated: CASSLMASEGKLFF. V and J are TRBV27 and TRBJ1-4; no reliable D call. The CDR3 has 14 amino acids. V lost 2 bases, J lost 10 bases, and 14 bases lay in between. CDR1 is MNHEY, CDR2 SMNVEV, per germline (reference sequence).